The rows below give T cell receptor beta chains drawn from one sample of a study of T cells in Graves' hyperthyroidism and ophthalmopathy. Each CDR3 protein gets one entry after TCRdb re-called the multiplex PCR reads with MiXCR. The sample gives 600,000 to 650,000 distinct CDR3 sequences, 20% to 25% of which show up once; about 35% is in the top ten. Sequencing input: blood. These receptors were taken from a young man with Graves' ophthalmopathy. CDR3s include the opening cysteine and the closing phenylalanine or tryptophan. D genes are given only for firm matches. Only part of the rows carry a size: once, few, many, or a class if the clone is expanded.

J: TRBJ2-7
D: TRBD1
V: TRBV7-2
size: .
CDR3: CASSFEPAGGAYEQYF
DNA: TGTGCCAGCAGCTTTGAACCAGCAGGGGGCGCCTACGAGCAGTACTTC

J: TRBJ2-1
D: .
V: TRBV12-5
size: few
CDR3: CASGLASDYNEQFF
DNA: TGTGCTAGTGGTTTGGCCTCGGATTACAATGAGCAGTTCTTC

J: TRBJ2-3
D: TRBD1
V: TRBV11-2
size: .
CDR3: CASSPPTGTGGADTQYF
DNA: TGTGCCAGCAGCCCACCAACGGGGACAGGGGGAGCAGATACGCAGTATTTT

J: TRBJ2-1
D: .
V: TRBV10-1
size: .
CDR3: CASSESRQGGNEQFF
DNA: TGCGCCAGCAGTGAGTCGCGGCAGGGTGGCAATGAGCAGTTCTTC

J: TRBJ1-6
D: TRBD1
V: TRBV11-2
size: many
CDR3: CASSGRPGGSNSPLHF
DNA: TGTGCCAGCAGCGGGAGGCCAGGGGGCTCTAATTCACCCCTCCACTTT

J: TRBJ2-2
D: .
V: TRBV28
size: .
CDR3: CASSLRQNTGELFF
DNA: TGTGCCAGCAGTTTACGCCAGAACACCGGGGAGCTGTTTTTT

J: TRBJ1-1
D: .
V: TRBV19
size: .
CDR3: CASSIGPGTEAFF
DNA: TGTGCCAGTAGTATCGGCCCAGGCACTGAAGCTTTCTTT

J: TRBJ2-2
D: .
V: TRBV19
size: few
CDR3: CASSNGGLGELFF
DNA: TGTGCCAGTAGTAACGGCGGGTTGGGGGAGCTGTTTTTT

J: TRBJ2-5
D: .
V: TRBV11-3
size: few
CDR3: CASITNGVQETQYF
DNA: TGTGCCAGCATAACAAATGGGGTCCAAGAGACCCAGTACTTC

J: TRBJ1-6
D: .
V: TRBV18
size: few
CDR3: CASSPVRGFVFHF
DNA: TGTGCCAGCTCACCCGTCAGGGGCTTCGTCTTCCACTTT

J: TRBJ2-2
D: TRBD1
V: TRBV5-6
size: few
CDR3: CAGRQGITGELFF
DNA: TGTGCCGGGAGACAGGGGATCACCGGGGAGCTGTTTTTT

J: TRBJ2-1
D: .
V: TRBV6-1
size: many
CDR3: CASSEQGTYNEQFF
DNA: TGTGCCAGCAGTGAACAGGGGACCTACAATGAGCAGTTCTTC

J: TRBJ2-1
D: TRBD2
V: TRBV3-1
size: many
CDR3: CASSQEVGTRANNEQFF
DNA: TGTGCCAGCAGCCAAGAAGTCGGGACTAGAGCAAACAATGAGCAGTTCTTC

J: TRBJ1-5
D: TRBD1
V: TRBV28
size: .
CDR3: CASSQGQENQPQHF
DNA: TGTGCCAGCAGTCAAGGACAGGAGAATCAGCCCCAGCATTTT

J: TRBJ2-7
D: .
V: TRBV6-1
size: many
CDR3: CASSEESGGTLDYEQYF
DNA: TGTGCCAGCAGTGAAGAGTCAGGGGGGACATTGGACTACGAGCAGTACTTC

J: TRBJ1-3
D: TRBD1
V: TRBV11-2
size: many
CDR3: CASSSLRGRTGNTIYF
DNA: TGTGCCAGCAGCTCCCTCAGGGGGCGCACGGGAAACACCATATATTTT

J: TRBJ1-5
D: .
V: TRBV5-8
size: many
CDR3: CASSLVRGPQHF
DNA: TGTGCCAGCAGCTTGGTTCGCGGGCCCCAGCATTTT

J: TRBJ2-1
D: .
V: TRBV5-5
size: once
CDR3: CASSLAPGDNEQFF
DNA: TGTGCCAGCAGCTTGGCTCCAGGGGACAATGAGCAGTTCTTC

J: TRBJ2-1
D: TRBD2
V: TRBV7-2
size: many
CDR3: CASSSTSGRSNEQFF
DNA: TGTGCCAGCAGCTCTACTAGCGGGAGATCCAATGAGCAGTTCTTC

J: TRBJ2-1
D: TRBD2
V: TRBV6-2/TRBV6-3
size: .
CDR3: CASSYLVAGPSYNEQFF
DNA: TGTGCCAGCAGTTACCTGGTAGCGGGGCCTTCCTACAATGAGCAGTTCTTC

J: TRBJ2-1
D: TRBD2
V: TRBV6-5
size: .
CDR3: CASSYGLANSYNEQFF
DNA: TGTGCCAGCAGTTACGGACTAGCGAATTCCTACAATGAGCAGTTCTTC

J: TRBJ2-3
D: TRBD2
V: TRBV20-1
size: many
CDR3: CSARDRTSGSTVDTQYF
DNA: TGCAGTGCTAGAGATCGGACTAGCGGGAGTACTGTAGATACGCAGTATTTT

J: TRBJ1-1
D: .
V: TRBV5-5
size: many
CDR3: CASSPHAGPNTEAFF
DNA: TGTGCCAGCAGCCCGCACGCAGGCCCGAACACTGAAGCTTTCTTT

J: TRBJ2-3
D: TRBD2
V: TRBV7-2
size: many
CDR3: CASSLWTSGSTDTQYF
DNA: TGTGCCAGCAGCCTGTGGACTAGCGGCAGCACAGATACGCAGTATTTT

J: TRBJ1-1
D: .
V: TRBV12-3/TRBV12-4
size: many
CDR3: CASSPQGNEAFF
DNA: TGTGCCAGCAGTCCACAGGGAAATGAAGCTTTCTTT

J: TRBJ2-7
D: TRBD2
V: TRBV7-2
size: many
CDR3: CASSTSGEGSYEQYF
DNA: TGTGCCAGCAGCACTAGCGGGGAGGGCTCCTACGAGCAGTACTTC

J: TRBJ2-1
D: .
V: TRBV18
size: many
CDR3: CASSPRSGLSANEQFF
DNA: TGTGCCAGCTCACCTCGGTCGGGACTTTCGGCCAATGAGCAGTTCTTC

J: TRBJ2-5
D: TRBD2
V: TRBV20-1
size: .
CDR3: CSAPGGGLQETQYF
DNA: TGCAGTGCTCCGGGGGGGGGCCTCCAAGAGACCCAGTACTTC

J: TRBJ1-2
D: .
V: TRBV7-2
size: few
CDR3: CASSLGQAEFYGYTF
DNA: TGTGCCAGCAGCTTAGGACAGGCGGAATTCTATGGCTACACCTTC

J: TRBJ2-7
D: .
V: TRBV7-8
size: .
CDR3: CTSSLGGARTYEQYF
DNA: TGTACCAGCAGCTTGGGGGGGGCTCGCACCTACGAGCAGTACTTC

J: TRBJ2-1
D: TRBD2
V: TRBV20-1
size: .
CDR3: CSAFLAGGSYNEQFF
DNA: TGCAGTGCTTTCCTAGCGGGGGGTTCCTACAATGAGCAGTTCTTC

J: TRBJ2-7
D: .
V: TRBV7-9
size: few
CDR3: CASSPRGIHEQYF
DNA: TGTGCCAGCAGCCCAAGAGGAATCCACGAGCAGTACTTC

J: TRBJ2-4
D: .
V: TRBV5-1
size: .
CDR3: CASSWTVRGAKNIQYF
DNA: TGCGCCAGCAGCTGGACAGTGCGCGGGGCCAAAAACATTCAGTACTTC

J: TRBJ2-7
D: TRBD2
V: TRBV4-2
size: .
CDR3: CASSPSSGTYEQYF
DNA: TGTGCCAGCAGCCCGTCTAGCGGTACCTACGAGCAGTACTTC

J: TRBJ2-1
D: TRBD2
V: TRBV20-1
size: few
CDR3: CSARVTSGGYNEQFF
DNA: TGCAGTGCTAGAGTGACTAGCGGGGGCTACAATGAGCAGTTCTTC

J: TRBJ2-3
D: .
V: TRBV2
size: few
CDR3: CASNTQYF
DNA: TGTGCCAGCAATACGCAGTATTTT

J: TRBJ1-1
D: .
V: TRBV4-1
size: few
CDR3: CASSHGGSTEAFF
DNA: TGCGCCAGCAGCCACGGAGGGAGCACTGAAGCTTTCTTT

J: TRBJ2-7
D: .
V: TRBV5-6
size: .
CDR3: CASTYRSGNSYEQYF
DNA: TGTGCCAGCACCTATAGGTCCGGTAACTCCTACGAGCAGTACTTC

J: TRBJ2-7
D: .
V: TRBV27
size: .
CDR3: CASSSTQGNEQYF
DNA: TGTGCCAGCAGTTCGACCCAGGGAAACGAGCAGTACTTC

J: TRBJ1-1
D: .
V: TRBV27
size: many
CDR3: CASSLNGMNTEAFF
DNA: TGTGCCAGCAGTTTAAACGGTATGAACACTGAAGCTTTCTTT

J: TRBJ2-5
D: .
V: TRBV3-1
size: many
CDR3: CASSQVAEETQYF
DNA: TGTGCCAGCAGCCAAGTAGCCGAGGAGACCCAGTACTTC

J: TRBJ2-3
D: .
V: TRBV20-1
size: .
CDR3: CSARDGAGDRDTQYF
DNA: TGCAGTGCTAGAGATGGGGCAGGGGATAGGGATACGCAGTATTTT

J: TRBJ2-5
D: .
V: TRBV2
size: many
CDR3: CASSAGLETQYF
DNA: TGTGCCAGCAGTGCAGGGTTGGAGACCCAGTACTTC

J: TRBJ1-2
D: TRBD1
V: TRBV20-1
size: .
CDR3: CSARGSRDRPNYGYTF
DNA: TGCAGTGCTAGAGGGAGCCGGGACAGACCGAACTATGGCTACACCTTC

J: TRBJ2-5
D: .
V: TRBV12-3/TRBV12-4
size: .
CDR3: CASSSPLVETQYF
DNA: TGTGCCAGCAGCTCCCCCTTAGTGGAGACCCAGTACTTC

J: TRBJ1-2
D: .
V: TRBV5-4
size: .
CDR3: CASSFPDVRGAYGYTF
DNA: TGTGCCAGCAGCTTCCCGGACGTCAGGGGCGCCTATGGCTACACCTTC

J: TRBJ2-1
D: .
V: TRBV7-9
size: few
CDR3: CASSLDQLSDYEQFF
DNA: TGTGCCAGCAGCTTGGATCAGTTAAGTGACTATGAGCAGTTCTTC

J: TRBJ2-7
D: .
V: TRBV28
size: .
CDR3: CASSSRGTAIAYEQYF
DNA: TGTGCCAGCAGTTCCCGCGGGACCGCAATCGCCTACGAGCAGTACTTC

J: TRBJ2-5
D: .
V: TRBV24-1
size: .
CDR3: CATSDLNRRETQYF
DNA: TGTGCCACCAGTGATTTAAATCGGCGGGAGACCCAGTACTTC

J: TRBJ1-1
D: TRBD1
V: TRBV5-1
size: many
CDR3: CASRSTGGPEAFF
DNA: TGCGCCAGCAGATCCACAGGGGGTCCTGAAGCTTTCTTT

J: TRBJ1-5
D: .
V: TRBV20-1
size: .
CDR3: CSANGQGHQPQHF
DNA: TGCAGTGCTAACGGACAAGGGCATCAGCCCCAGCATTTT

J: TRBJ2-1
D: .
V: TRBV7-3
size: .
CDR3: CASSSRGGVNEQFF
DNA: TGTGCCAGCAGCTCCAGGGGTGGGGTCAATGAGCAGTTCTTC

J: TRBJ2-3
D: TRBD1
V: TRBV20-1
size: few
CDR3: CSARDFDRDTDTQYF
DNA: TGCAGTGCTAGAGATTTCGACAGGGACACAGATACGCAGTATTTT

J: TRBJ1-5
D: TRBD1
V: TRBV28
size: many
CDR3: CASSLGTGVQPQHF
DNA: TGTGCCAGCAGTTTAGGGACAGGGGTCCAGCCCCAGCATTTT

J: TRBJ1-1
D: TRBD1
V: TRBV12-3/TRBV12-4
size: many
CDR3: CASSRTGRGTEAFF
DNA: TGTGCCAGCAGCCGGACAGGGCGTGGGACTGAAGCTTTCTTT

J: TRBJ2-2
D: .
V: TRBV3-1
size: .
CDR3: CASSQGGLNTGELFF
DNA: TGTGCCAGCAGCCAAGGGGGGTTGAACACCGGGGAGCTGTTTTTT

J: TRBJ1-1
D: .
V: TRBV20-1
size: .
CDR3: CSARGVGPGGTEAFF
DNA: TGCAGTGCTAGAGGGGTGGGGCCTGGAGGCACTGAAGCTTTCTTT